The following is a T cell receptor (beta chain) sequence with its context. These data originate in a study of T cell changes during pregnancy in multiple sclerosis. The protocol was immunoSEQ multiplex PCR, while the TCRdb copy is restricted to in-frame clones and leaves out a portion. This sample yields approximately 88,000 clones, of which nearly 95% are seen a single time; about 1.2% belongs to the top ten. Specimen: peripheral blood, collected in the second trimester of pregnancy. The TCR was taken from a female donor with multiple sclerosis, enrolled in a pregnancy study.

The CDR3 nucleotides read TGTGCCAGCAGTCGAAGCGGAACTATCTACGAGCAGTACTTC. Its translation: CASSRSGTIYEQYF. The chain combines TRBV27 with TRBJ2-7; possible D gene TRBD2, 5 bases. Germline-derived CDR1 and CDR2 are MNHEY and SMNVEV (reference sequence). V gave up 5 bases and J gave up 3 bases, with 14 bases separating them. The CDR3 covers 14 residues.